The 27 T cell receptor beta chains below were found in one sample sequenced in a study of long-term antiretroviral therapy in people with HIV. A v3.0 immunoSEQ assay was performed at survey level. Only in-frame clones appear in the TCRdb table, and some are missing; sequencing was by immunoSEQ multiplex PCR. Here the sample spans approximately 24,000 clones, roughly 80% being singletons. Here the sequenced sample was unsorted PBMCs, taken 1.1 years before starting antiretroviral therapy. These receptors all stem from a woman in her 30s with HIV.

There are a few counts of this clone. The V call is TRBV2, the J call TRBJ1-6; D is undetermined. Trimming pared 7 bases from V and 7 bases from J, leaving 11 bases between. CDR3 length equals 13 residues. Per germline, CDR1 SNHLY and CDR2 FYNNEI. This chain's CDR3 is CASTRHENSPLHF. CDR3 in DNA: TGTGCCAGCACGAGACATGAGAATTCACCCCTCCACTTT.

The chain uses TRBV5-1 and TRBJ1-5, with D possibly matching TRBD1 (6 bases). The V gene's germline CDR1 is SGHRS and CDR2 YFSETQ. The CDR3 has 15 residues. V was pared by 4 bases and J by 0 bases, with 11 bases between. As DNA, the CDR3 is TGCGCCAGCAGCCCGGACAGCAATAGCAATCAGCCCCAGCATTTT. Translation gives CASSPDSNSNQPQHF.

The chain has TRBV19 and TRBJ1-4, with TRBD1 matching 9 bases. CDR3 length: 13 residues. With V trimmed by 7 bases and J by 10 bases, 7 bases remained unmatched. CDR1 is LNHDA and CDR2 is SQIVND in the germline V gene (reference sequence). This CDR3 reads CASKQGAVGKLFF. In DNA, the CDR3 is TGTGCCAGTAAACAGGGGGCGGTAGGAAAACTGTTTTTT.

CDR3 region: CAGGASSTDTQYF. The CDR3 nucleotides are TGTGCCGGGGGGGCTAGCTCTACAGATACGCAGTATTTT. V gene TRBV2 combines with J gene TRBJ2-3, with a possible D match to TRBD2 (7 bases). The germline gives CDR1 SNHLY, CDR2 FYNNEI. CDR3 length equals 13 residues. The V end lost 11 bases, the J end lost 3 bases, and 15 bases lay between the germline ends.

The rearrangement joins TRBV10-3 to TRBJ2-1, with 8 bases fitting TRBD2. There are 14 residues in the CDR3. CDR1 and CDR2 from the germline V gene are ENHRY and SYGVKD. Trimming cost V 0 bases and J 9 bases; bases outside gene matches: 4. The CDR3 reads CAISESPLAGEQFF. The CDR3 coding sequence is TGTGCCATCAGTGAGTCCCCTCTAGCGGGTGAGCAGTTCTTC.

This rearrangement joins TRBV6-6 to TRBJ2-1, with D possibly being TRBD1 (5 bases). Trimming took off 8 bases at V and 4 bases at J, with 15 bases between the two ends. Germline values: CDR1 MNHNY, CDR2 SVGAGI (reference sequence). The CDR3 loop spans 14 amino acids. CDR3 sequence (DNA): TGTGCCAGCGGGCCGCAGGGCCTTTACAATGAGCAGTTCTTC. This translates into CASGPQGLYNEQFF.

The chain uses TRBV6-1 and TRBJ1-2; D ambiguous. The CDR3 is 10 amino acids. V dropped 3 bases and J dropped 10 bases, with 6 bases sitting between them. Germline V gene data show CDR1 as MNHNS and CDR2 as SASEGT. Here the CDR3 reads CASSDFFYTF. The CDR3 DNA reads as TGTGCCAGCAGTGATTTCTTCTACACCTTC.

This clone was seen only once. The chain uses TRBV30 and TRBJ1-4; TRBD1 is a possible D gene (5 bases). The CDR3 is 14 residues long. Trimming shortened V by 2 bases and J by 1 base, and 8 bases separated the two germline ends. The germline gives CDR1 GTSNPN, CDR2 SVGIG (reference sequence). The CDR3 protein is CAWSQGLTNEKLFF. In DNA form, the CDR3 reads TGTGCCTGGAGTCAGGGTTTAACTAATGAAAAACTGTTTTTT.

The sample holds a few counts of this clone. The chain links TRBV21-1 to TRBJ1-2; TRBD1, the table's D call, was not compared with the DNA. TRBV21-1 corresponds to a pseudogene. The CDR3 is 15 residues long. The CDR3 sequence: CASSNGRQINYGYTF. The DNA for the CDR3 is TGTGCCAGCAGCAACGGCAGGCAGATTAACTATGGCTACACCTTC.

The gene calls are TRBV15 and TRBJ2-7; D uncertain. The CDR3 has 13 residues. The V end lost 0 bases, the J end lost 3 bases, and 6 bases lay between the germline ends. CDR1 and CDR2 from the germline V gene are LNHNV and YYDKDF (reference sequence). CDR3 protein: CATSRDPVYEQYF. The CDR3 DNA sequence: TGTGCCACCAGCAGAGATCCAGTCTACGAGCAGTACTTC.

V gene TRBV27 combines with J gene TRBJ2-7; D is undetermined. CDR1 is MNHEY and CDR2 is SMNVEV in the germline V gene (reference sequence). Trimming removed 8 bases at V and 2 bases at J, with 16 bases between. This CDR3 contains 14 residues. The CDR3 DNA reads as TGTGCCAGCCAAACCACCACTAAGCCCTACGAGCAGTACGTC. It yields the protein CASQTTTKPYEQYV.

CDR3 DNA: TGTGCCAGCAGCTTAGCCCCGCGAAACACCATATATTTT. This gives the protein CASSLAPRNTIYF. This chain joins TRBV7-9 and TRBJ1-3; D is uncertain. Per germline, CDR1 SEHNR and CDR2 FQNEAQ (reference sequence). The germline V and J ends were trimmed by 0 bases and 5 bases, with 5 bases remaining between them. The CDR3 covers 13 residues.

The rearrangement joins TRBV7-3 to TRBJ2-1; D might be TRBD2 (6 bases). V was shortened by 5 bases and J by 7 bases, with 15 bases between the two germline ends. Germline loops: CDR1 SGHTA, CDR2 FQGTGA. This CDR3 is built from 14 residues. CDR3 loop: CASSPWGGVNEQFF. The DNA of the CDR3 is TGTGCCAGCAGCCCTTGGGGCGGGGTGAATGAGCAGTTCTTC.

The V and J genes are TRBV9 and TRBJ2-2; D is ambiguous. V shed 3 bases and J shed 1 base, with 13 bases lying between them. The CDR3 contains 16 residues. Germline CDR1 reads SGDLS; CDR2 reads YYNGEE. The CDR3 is CASSAPGHRNTGELFF. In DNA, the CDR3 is TGTGCCAGCAGCGCTCCCGGGCATCGGAACACCGGGGAGCTGTTTTTT.

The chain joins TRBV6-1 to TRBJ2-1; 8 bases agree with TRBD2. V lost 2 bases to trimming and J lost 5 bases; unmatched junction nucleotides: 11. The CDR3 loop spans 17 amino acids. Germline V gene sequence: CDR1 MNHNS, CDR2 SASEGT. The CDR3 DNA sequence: TGTGCCAGCAGTGAATTAGAAGGACTAGCCACGGACAATGAGCAGTTCTTC. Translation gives CASSELEGLATDNEQFF.

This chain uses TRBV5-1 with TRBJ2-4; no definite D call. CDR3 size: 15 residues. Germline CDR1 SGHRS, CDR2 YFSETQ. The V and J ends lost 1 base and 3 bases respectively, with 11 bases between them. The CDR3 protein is CASSLYASVKNIQYF. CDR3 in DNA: TGCGCCAGCAGCTTGTACGCTTCGGTCAAAAACATTCAGTACTTC. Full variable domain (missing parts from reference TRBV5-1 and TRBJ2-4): KAGVTQTPRYLIKTRGQQVTLSCSPISGHRSVSWYQQTPGQGLQFLFEYFSETQRNKGNFPGRFSGRQFSNSRSEMNVSTLELGDSALYLCASSLYASVKNIQYFGAGTRLSVL.

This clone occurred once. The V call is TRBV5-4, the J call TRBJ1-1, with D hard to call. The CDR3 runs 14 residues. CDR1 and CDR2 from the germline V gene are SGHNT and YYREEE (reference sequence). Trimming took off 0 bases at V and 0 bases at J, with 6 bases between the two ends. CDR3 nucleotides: TGTGCCAGCAGCTTGGGTGGACTGAACACTGAAGCTTTCTTT. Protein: CASSLGGLNTEAFF.

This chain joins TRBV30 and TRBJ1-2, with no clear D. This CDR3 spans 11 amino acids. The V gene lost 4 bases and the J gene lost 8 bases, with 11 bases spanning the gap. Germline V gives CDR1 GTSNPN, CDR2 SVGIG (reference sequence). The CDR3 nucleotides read TGTGCCTGGACGGTGGGGTCGGGCTACACCTTC. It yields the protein CAWTVGSGYTF. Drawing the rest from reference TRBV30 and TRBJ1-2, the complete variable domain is SQTIHQWPATLVQPVGSPLSLECTVEGTSNPNLYWYRQAAGRGLQLLFYSVGIGQISSEVPQNLSASRPQDRQFILSSKKLLLSDSGFYLCAWTVGSGYTFGSGTRLTVV.

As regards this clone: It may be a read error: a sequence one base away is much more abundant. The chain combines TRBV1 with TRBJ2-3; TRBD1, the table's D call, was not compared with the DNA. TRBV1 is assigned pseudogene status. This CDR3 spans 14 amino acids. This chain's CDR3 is CTSSQTSSTDTQYF. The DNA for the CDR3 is TGCACCAGCAGCCAGACATCAAGCACAGATACGCAGTATTTT.

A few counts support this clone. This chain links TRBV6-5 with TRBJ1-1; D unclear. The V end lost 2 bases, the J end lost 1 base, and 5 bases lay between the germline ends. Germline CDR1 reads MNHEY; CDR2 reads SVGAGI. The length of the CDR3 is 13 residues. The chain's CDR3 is CASSYDGNTEAFF. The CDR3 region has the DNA TGTGCCAGCAGTTACGACGGGAACACTGAAGCTTTCTTT.

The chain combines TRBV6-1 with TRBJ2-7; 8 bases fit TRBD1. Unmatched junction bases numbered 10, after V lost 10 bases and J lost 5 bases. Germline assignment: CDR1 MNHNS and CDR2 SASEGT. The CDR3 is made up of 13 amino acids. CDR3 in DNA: TGTGCCATCCAGGACAGGGATGCGGACGAGCAGTACTTC. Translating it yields CAIQDRDADEQYF.

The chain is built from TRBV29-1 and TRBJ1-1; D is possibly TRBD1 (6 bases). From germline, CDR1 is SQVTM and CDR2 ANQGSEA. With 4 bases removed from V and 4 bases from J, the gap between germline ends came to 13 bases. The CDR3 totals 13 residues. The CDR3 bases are TGCAGCGTTGGAAACCCGGGGGCCACTGAAGCTTTCTTT. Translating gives CSVGNPGATEAFF.

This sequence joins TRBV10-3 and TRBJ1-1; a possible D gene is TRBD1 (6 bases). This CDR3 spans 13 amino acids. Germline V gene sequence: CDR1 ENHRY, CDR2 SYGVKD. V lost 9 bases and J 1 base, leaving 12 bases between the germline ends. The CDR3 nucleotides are TGTGCCATTTGTCAGGGGAAGAACACTGAAGCTTTCTTT. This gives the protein CAICQGKNTEAFF.

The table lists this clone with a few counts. CDR3 sequence: CATQEGGTGELFF. The CDR3 DNA sequence: TGTGCCACACAAGAGGGTGGCACCGGGGAGCTGTTTTTT. The rearrangement uses TRBV10-3 and TRBJ2-2; possibly TRBD2 for D (5 bases). The CDR3 sequence is 13 residues long. V was pared by 10 bases and J by 4 bases, with 13 bases between. In germline, CDR1 is ENHRY, CDR2 SYGVKD.

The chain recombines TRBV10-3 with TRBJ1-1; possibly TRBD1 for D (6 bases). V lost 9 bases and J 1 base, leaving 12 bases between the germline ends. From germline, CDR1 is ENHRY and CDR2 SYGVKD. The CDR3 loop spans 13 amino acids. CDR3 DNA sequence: TGTGCCATACAACAGGGTTCGAACACTGAAGCTTTCTTT. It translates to CAIQQGSNTEAFF.

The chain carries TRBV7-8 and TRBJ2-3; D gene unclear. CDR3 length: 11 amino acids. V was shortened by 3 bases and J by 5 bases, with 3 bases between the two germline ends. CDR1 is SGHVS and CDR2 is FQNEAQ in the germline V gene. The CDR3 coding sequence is TGTGCCAGCAGCTTCCAAGATACGCAGTATTTT. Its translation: CASSFQDTQYF.

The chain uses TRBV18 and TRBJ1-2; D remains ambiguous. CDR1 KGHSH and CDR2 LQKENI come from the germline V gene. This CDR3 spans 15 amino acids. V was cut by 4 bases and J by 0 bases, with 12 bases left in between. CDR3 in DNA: TGTGCCAGCTCACTCGTAACAGAAGCTAACTATGGCTACACCTTC. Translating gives CASSLVTEANYGYTF.